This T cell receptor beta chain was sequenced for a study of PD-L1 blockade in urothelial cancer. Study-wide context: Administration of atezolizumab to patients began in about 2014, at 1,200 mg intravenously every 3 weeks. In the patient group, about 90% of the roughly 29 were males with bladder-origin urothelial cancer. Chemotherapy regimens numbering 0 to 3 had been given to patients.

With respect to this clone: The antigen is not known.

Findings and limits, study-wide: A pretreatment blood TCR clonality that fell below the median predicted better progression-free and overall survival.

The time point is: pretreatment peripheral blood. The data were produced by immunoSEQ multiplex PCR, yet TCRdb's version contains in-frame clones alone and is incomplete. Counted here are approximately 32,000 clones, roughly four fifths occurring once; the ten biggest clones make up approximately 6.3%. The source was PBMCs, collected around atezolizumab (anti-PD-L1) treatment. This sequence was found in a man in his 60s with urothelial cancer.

In DNA form, the CDR3 reads TGTGCCACCAGCAGAGTACGGGAGCTGTACAATGAGCAGTTCTTC. It is translated as CATSRVRELYNEQFF. This chain connects TRBV15 to TRBJ2-1; weak D call: TRBD2 (6 bases). The CDR3 has 15 amino acids. The V end was cut by 1 base, the J end by 4 bases, with 11 bases between. Per germline, CDR1 LNHNV and CDR2 YYDKDF (reference sequence).